Here is one T cell receptor (beta chain) with its context. Its antigen is unknown. These data originate in a study of blood T cells in healthy people across ages. PCR was performed a second time for roughly 7 to 12 cycles using a sample-barcoded 5' primer and a J-beta primer mix. TCRdb reprocessed the 5' RACE reads via MiXCR and lists one record per CDR3 protein. The data show about 1.8 million distinct CDR3 sequences, roughly 52% seen once. V gave up 0 bases and J gave up 5 bases, with 13 bases separating them. The germline gives CDR1 LGHNA, CDR2 YNFKEQ. The CDR3 runs 15 residues. Notes on the study in general: Diversity was higher, and naive CD4+ cells more numerous, in long-lived donors than in aged donors.

The TCR was taken from a woman in her forties in good health. This sequence joins TRBV4-2 and TRBJ1-1, with D tentatively TRBD1 (6 bases). Sequencing input: blood. Here the CDR3 DNA reads TGTGCCAGCAGCCAAGAGCGGACAGTCAATACTGAAGCTTTCTTT. Amino acids: CASSQERTVNTEAFF.